A single sample gave rise to the 26 T cell receptor beta chains below, sequenced in a study of technical replicates of blood from a handful of donors. Sequencing used immunoSEQ multiplex PCR; TCRdb keeps in-frame clones, though not all of them. The sample shows about 74,000 clones, 95% of them seen only once. Sample: T cells isolated from PBMCs. The receptors originated from a human donor in good health.

This chain connects TRBV6-5 to TRBJ1-3; D perhaps matches TRBD1 (6 bases). Germline lookup yields CDR1 MNHEY and CDR2 SVGAGI. V shed 6 bases and J shed 4 bases, with 10 bases lying between them. The CDR3 runs 13 residues. As DNA, the CDR3 is TGTGCCAGCAGGCAGGGGCCCGGAAACACCATATATTTT. This gives the protein CASRQGPGNTIYF.

Notes on this clone: At one boundary the junction diverges from the germline segment, which might be a read error. This sequence joins TRBV4-1 and TRBJ2-7; D unresolved. Germline V gene data show CDR1 as MGHRA and CDR2 as YSYEKL. There are 13 residues in the CDR3. The CDR3 sequence: CASSQEEFWKEHF. In nucleotides, the CDR3 is TGCGCCAGCAGCCAAGAGGAATTCTGGAAGGAGCACTTC.

This clone was picked up one time. CDR3 loop: CASSLGIAGGTETQYF. The DNA of the CDR3 is TGCGCCAGCAGCTTGGGGATAGCGGGAGGTACGGAGACCCAGTACTTC. This rearrangement joins TRBV5-1 to TRBJ2-5; 10 bases align to TRBD2. Trimming removed 0 bases from V and 5 bases from J; junction bases left unmatched: 7. The CDR3 contains 16 residues. Germline-derived CDR1 and CDR2 are SGHRS and YFSETQ.

The rearrangement links TRBV10-3 to TRBJ2-7; 7 bases line up with TRBD1. Per the germline V gene, CDR1 is ENHRY and CDR2 is SYGVKD. Unmatched junction bases numbered 11, after V lost 6 bases and J lost 6 bases. The CDR3 is made up of 14 amino acids. CDR3 region: CAIRSTGIEGEQYF. The CDR3 bases are TGTGCCATCAGATCGACAGGGATTGAGGGCGAGCAGTACTTC.

The chain is built from TRBV5-1 and TRBJ2-1; D possibly corresponds to TRBD1 (6 bases). Germline assignment: CDR1 SGHRS and CDR2 YFSETQ. V was shortened by 1 base and J by 1 base, with 12 bases between the two germline ends. The CDR3 loop spans 16 amino acids. Here the CDR3 DNA reads TGCGCCAGCAGCTTGTCCGTGGGGACATCCTACAATGAGCAGTTCTTC. This codes for CASSLSVGTSYNEQFF.

This chain links TRBV19 with TRBJ1-3, with a possible D match to TRBD1 (5 bases). V lost 6 bases, J lost 2 bases, and 11 bases lay in between. This CDR3 region has 14 residues. CDR1 is LNHDA, CDR2 SQIVND, per germline (reference sequence). CDR3 sequence (DNA): TGTGCCAGTAGCGACAGAGGAACTGGAAACACCATATATTTT. Encoded protein: CASSDRGTGNTIYF.

The chain employs TRBV12-5 and TRBJ1-5, with 8 bases lining up with TRBD1. After removal of 5 bases from V and 6 bases from J, the junction contained 15 bases not matched to a gene. The CDR3 has 17 amino acids. The germline gives CDR1 LGHNT, CDR2 FRNRAP. The DNA of the CDR3 is TGTGCTAGTGGTGGGAGAGGACAGGGCGGGGTCGGTCAGCCCCAGCATTTT. This translates into CASGGRGQGGVGQPQHF.

The chain is built from TRBV5-1 and TRBJ1-2; no reliable D call. This CDR3 region has 13 residues. CDR1 is SGHRS, CDR2 YFSETQ, per germline. Between the trimmed V and J ends, which lost 7 bases and 0 bases, there was a span of 10 bases. The CDR3 DNA reads TGCGCCAGCGCCGCGACAACTAACTATGGCTACACCTTC. It translates to CASAATTNYGYTF.

This clone was counted a few times. In DNA, the CDR3 is TGTGCCAGCAGGGATTTAGCGGGAGTAACCAATGAGCAGTTCTTC. It codes for CASRDLAGVTNEQFF. This rearrangement joins TRBV9 to TRBJ2-1, with 9 bases fitting TRBD2. Trimming at V came to 5 bases and at J to 6 bases, leaving 9 bases not matched to a gene. CDR1 is SGDLS and CDR2 is YYNGEE in the germline V gene. The CDR3 totals 15 residues.

This clone has only one observation. J is TRBJ2-2 and V is TRBV11-3, with TRBD2 matching 8 bases. The junction had 14 bases not matched to a gene; V was cut back by 0 bases and J by 5 bases. Looked up from germline, CDR1 is SGHNT and CDR2 is YENEEA. The CDR3 has 19 residues. CDR3 region: CASSLDLLGRGDGTGELFF. CDR3 coding DNA: TGTGCCAGCAGCTTAGACCTACTCGGGCGGGGGGACGGAACCGGGGAGCTGTTTTTT.

This chain joins TRBV5-4 and TRBJ2-5; 8 nucleotides align to TRBD1. Germline-derived CDR1 and CDR2 are SGHNT and YYREEE (reference sequence). Losses at the gene ends were 2 bases for V and 2 bases for J; bases not matched to a gene: 5. The CDR3 has 15 residues. DNA of the CDR3: TGTGCCAGCAGCTTTACGGACAGGGAACAAGAGACCCAGTACTTC. Its translation is CASSFTDREQETQYF.

The chain is built from TRBV11-3 and TRBJ2-3; TRBD1 aligns across 8 bases. Per the germline V gene, CDR1 is SGHNT and CDR2 is YENEEA. CDR3 length: 15 residues. V shed 3 bases and J 2 bases; nucleotides not matched to a gene: 4. CDR3: CASSFRDRTTDTQYF. CDR3 nucleotide sequence: TGTGCCAGCAGCTTCCGGGACAGGACCACAGATACGCAGTATTTT. The full variable domain, its missing parts supplied by reference TRBV11-3 and TRBJ2-3, is EAGVVQSPRYKIIEKKQPVAFWCNPISGHNTLYWYLQNLGQGPELLIRYENEEAVDDSQLPKDRFSAERLKGVDSTLKIQPAELGDSAVYLCASSFRDRTTDTQYFGPGTRLTVL.

The chain recombines TRBV6-5 with TRBJ2-7; 7 bases are shared with TRBD2. CDR3 length equals 15 residues. The germline V gene has CDR1 MNHEY and CDR2 SVGAGI. V shed 6 bases and J 0 bases; nucleotides not matched to a gene: 8. The CDR3 nucleotides read TGTGCCAGCAGAATAGCGGGCTCAACCTCCTACGAGCAGTACTTC. This encodes CASRIAGSTSYEQYF.

The chain uses TRBV5-4 and TRBJ1-1, with D hard to call. Germline V lookup: CDR1 SGHNT, CDR2 YYREEE (reference sequence). V was clipped by 0 bases and J by 5 bases, with 14 bases between them. This CDR3 has 15 amino acids. Here the CDR3 DNA reads TGTGCCAGCAGCTTGGGTGCCGGGGTTCGGACTGAAGCTTTCTTT. This gives the protein CASSLGAGVRTEAFF. The variable domain in full, with the rest retrieved from reference TRBV5-4 and TRBJ1-1, is ETGVTQSPTHLIKTRGQQVTLRCSSQSGHNTVSWYQQALGQGPQFIFQYYREEENGRGNFPPRFSGLQFPNYSSELNVNALELDDSALYLCASSLGAGVRTEAFFGQGTRLTVV.

The chain couples TRBV28 to TRBJ2-5, with D possibly being TRBD1 (5 bases). The CDR3 is 14 residues long. From germline, CDR1 is MDHEN and CDR2 SYDVKM. V was cut by 4 bases and J by 5 bases, with 14 bases left in between. The CDR3 region is CASSSPGWGETQYF. The CDR3 bases are TGTGCCAGCAGTTCCCCAGGGTGGGGTGAGACCCAGTACTTC.

The chain links TRBV7-8 to TRBJ1-1, with D perhaps matching TRBD1 (5 bases). This CDR3 spans 13 amino acids. The germline V gene encodes CDR1 SGHVS and CDR2 FQNEAQ. Trimming stripped 3 bases from V and 5 bases from J, with 10 bases between. DNA of the CDR3: TGTGCCAGCAGCTTTTCGGGGGAGACTGAAGCTTTCTTT. This encodes CASSFSGETEAFF.

The genes are TRBV9 and TRBJ1-6, with TRBD1 matching 7 bases. Germline V gene lookup returns CDR1 SGDLS and CDR2 YYNGEE. Losses at the gene ends were 3 bases for V and 9 bases for J; bases not matched to a gene: 3. The CDR3 runs to 13 residues. CDR3 bases: TGTGCCAGCAGCGCTTACAGGGGTTCACCCCTCCACTTT. It is translated as CASSAYRGSPLHF.

The rearrangement links TRBV28 to TRBJ2-1; 12 nucleotides match TRBD2. Per germline, CDR1 MDHEN and CDR2 SYDVKM. The V gene end was trimmed by 7 bases and the J gene end by 6 bases; junction bases not matched to a gene: 7. This CDR3 spans 15 amino acids. This chain's CDR3 is CASTARTSGTNEQFF. The CDR3, as DNA: TGTGCCAGCACCGCTCGGACTAGCGGGACCAATGAGCAGTTCTTC.

V usage is TRBV4-1 and J usage is TRBJ2-3; D uncertain. V was pared by 1 base and J by 8 bases, with 10 bases between. In germline, CDR1 is MGHRA, CDR2 YSYEKL. The CDR3 has 13 amino acids. The CDR3 spells CASSQVGEATQYF. The CDR3 nucleotides are TGCGCCAGCAGCCAAGTCGGAGAGGCTACGCAGTATTTT.

In DNA, the CDR3 is TGTGCCAGCAGCGCCGGACAGAGATACACTGAAGCTTTCTTT. The encoded protein is CASSAGQRYTEAFF. This chain joins TRBV9 and TRBJ1-1, with D possibly being TRBD1 (6 bases). The length of the CDR3 is 14 residues. Trimming took off 3 bases at V and 3 bases at J, with 12 bases between the two ends. Germline-derived CDR1 and CDR2 are SGDLS and YYNGEE.

This chain connects TRBV12-5 to TRBJ2-1, with TRBD2 identical over 12 bases. With V trimmed by 5 bases and J by 9 bases, 11 bases remained unmatched. The CDR3 runs to 16 residues. Looked up from germline, CDR1 is LGHNT and CDR2 is FRNRAP. Here the CDR3 reads CASGLRLAGVQSEQFF. For the CDR3, the DNA is TGTGCTAGTGGTCTAAGACTAGCGGGAGTACAAAGTGAGCAGTTCTTC.

The chain is built from TRBV6-6 and TRBJ2-3, with a possible D match to TRBD2 (5 bases). The V end lost 2 bases, the J end lost 8 bases, and 5 bases lay between the germline ends. Germline V lookup: CDR1 MNHNY, CDR2 SVGAGI (reference sequence). The CDR3 loop spans 11 amino acids. The CDR3 protein is CASSYGSTQYF. The CDR3 DNA reads as TGTGCCAGCAGTTACGGGAGTACGCAGTATTTT.

The chain is built from TRBV30 and TRBJ2-1; 9 nucleotides line up with TRBD2. The CDR3 runs to 15 residues. V lost 2 bases to trimming and J lost 6 bases; unmatched junction nucleotides: 8. Germline lookup yields CDR1 GTSNPN and CDR2 SVGIG (reference sequence). CDR3 bases: TGTGCCTGGAGTACCTTCAGTAGCGGGGGCAATGAGCAGTTCTTC. Amino acids: CAWSTFSSGGNEQFF.

This sequence joins TRBV21-1 and TRBJ2-2; the table's D gene call, TRBD1, was not cross checked with the DNA. TRBV21-1 constitutes a pseudogene. The CDR3 runs to 19 residues. The CDR3 is CASSKREYGNRVDTGELFF. The CDR3 DNA reads as TGTGCCAGCAGCAAACGAGAGTACGGGAACAGGGTGGACACCGGGGAGCTGTTTTTT.

The chain carries TRBV5-6 and TRBJ1-5; no clear D. This CDR3 is 17 amino acids long. The V end lost 0 bases, the J end lost 1 base, and 14 bases lay between the germline ends. Germline V gives CDR1 SGHDT, CDR2 YYEEEE. DNA for the CDR3: TGTGCCAGCAGCTTGGGTCTGAGGGCGACGAGCAATCAGCCCCAGCATTTT. Translating it yields CASSLGLRATSNQPQHF.

The CDR3 region is CASSLTGTGYTEAFF. In nucleotides, the CDR3 is TGCGCCAGCAGCCTTACCGGTACAGGGTACACTGAAGCTTTCTTT. The chain has TRBV4-1 and TRBJ1-1, with TRBD1 as a possible D gene (6 bases). Trimming pared 4 bases from V and 3 bases from J, leaving 15 bases between. Germline assignment: CDR1 MGHRA and CDR2 YSYEKL. This CDR3 contains 15 residues.